The 26 T cell receptor beta chains in this list originate from one sample, sequenced in a study of diagnostic markers for celiac disease. With the reads reprocessed, TCRdb shows one record per CDR3 protein and no DNA. The ten top clones account for around 42%, within a sample of approximately 260 distinct CDR3 sequences. Sequenced input: either unsorted cells or a sorted T cell fraction (not recorded which). Every receptor here comes from a human donor. This table probably holds off-target reads from a library built for another chain.

This clonotype is identified as medium-sized (0.01 to 0.1%) from frequency. The gene calls are TRBV2 and TRBJ2-1; TCRdb lists TRBD2, though no DNA is available to test this call. Germline CDR1 SNHLY, CDR2 FYNNEI. The CDR3 length is 14 residues. Here the CDR3 reads CASSGGTRSDEQFF.

By frequency, this clonotype registers medium-sized. This chain joins TRBV20-1 and TRBJ2-7; TCRdb reports TRBD1, a call that lacks DNA to check it against. This CDR3 has 16 residues. The germline V gene has CDR1 DFQATT and CDR2 SNEGSKA (reference sequence). CDR3 protein: CSARDPGKSTGYEQYF.

The chain carries TRBV20-1 and TRBJ1-1; checking the TCRdb D call of TRBD1 is not possible without DNA. Germline V CDR1 and CDR2: DFQATT, SNEGSKA (reference sequence). This CDR3 has 15 residues. The CDR3 loop is CSARGPGTANTEAFF.

The CDR3 reads CASSSGQLTEQYF. This chain uses TRBV27 with TRBJ2-7; the TCRdb D gene call, TRBD1, has no DNA to confirm it. The CDR3 extends over 13 amino acids. The germline CDR1 and CDR2 sequences are MNHEY and SMNVEV (reference sequence).

Its frequency marks this clonotype as hyperexpanded. V usage is TRBV10-3 and J usage is TRBJ2-1; TCRdb lists TRBD1, though no DNA is available to test this call. The CDR3 has 11 residues. Germline-derived CDR1 and CDR2 are ENHRY and SYGVKD. The CDR3 is CAIQGDEEQFF.

The J gene is TRBJ2-7, the V gene TRBV7-9; checking the TCRdb D call of TRBD2 is not possible without DNA. The CDR3 contains 15 residues. Germline V gives CDR1 SEHNR, CDR2 FQNEAQ (reference sequence). CDR3 loop: CASSPKTSERDEQYF.

The chain couples TRBV7-2 to TRBJ2-7; as DNA is missing, the TRBD1 call by TCRdb cannot be tested. The CDR3 spans 11 residues. Germline assignment: CDR1 SGHTA and CDR2 FQGNSA. The CDR3 loop is CASSSGVGQYF.

The V and J genes are TRBV18 and TRBJ1-1. The CDR3 loop spans 15 amino acids. Per germline, CDR1 KGHSH and CDR2 LQKENI. The CDR3 spells CASSPWWGVNTEAFF. Filled out from reference TRBV18 and TRBJ1-1, the complete variable domain reads NAGVMQNPRHLVRRRGQEARLRCSPMKGHSHVYWYRQLPEEGLKFMVYLQKENIIDESGMPKERFSAEFPKEGPSILRIQQVVRGDSAAYFCASSPWWGVNTEAFFGQGTRLTVV.

Frequency places this clonotype as hyperexpanded (1% or more). The V call is TRBV20-1, the J call TRBJ1-2; the D call of TRBD1 rests on TCRdb alone, since no DNA is present to check it. Germline CDR1 is DFQATT and CDR2 is SNEGSKA (reference sequence). The CDR3 spans 15 residues. This CDR3 is CSATDPGQGIYGYTF.

This clonotype is identified as medium-sized from frequency. The chain uses TRBV20-1 and TRBJ2-1; TCRdb proposes TRBD2, but this gene call is untestable without DNA. Germline V gene lookup returns CDR1 DFQATT and CDR2 SNEGSKA (reference sequence). CDR3 size: 15 residues. CDR3 loop: CSARDLGLSYNEQFF.

This clonotype is called large (0.1 to 1%) based on its frequency. This sequence joins TRBV5-1 and TRBJ2-3. Germline V lookup: CDR1 SGHRS, CDR2 YFSETQ. The CDR3 consists of 11 residues. The CDR3 loop reads CASSLGDTQYF.

Considering frequency, this clonotype is hyperexpanded (1% or more). V and J are TRBV11-2 and TRBJ1-4; TCRdb picks TRBD1, but there is no DNA to check that call. This CDR3 is built from 16 residues. Germline values: CDR1 SGHAT, CDR2 FQNNGV. The CDR3 loop reads CASSLYPEDGGEKLFF.

The chain has TRBV5-1 and TRBJ2-3; no DNA is available, so the TRBD2 call from TCRdb remains unchecked. Germline assignment: CDR1 SGHRS and CDR2 YFSETQ. The CDR3 totals 13 residues. The CDR3 loop is CASRGQPTDTQYF.

This clonotype is called large based on its frequency. The rearrangement joins TRBV4-1 to TRBJ2-3. This CDR3 is built from 16 residues. From germline, CDR1 is MGHRA and CDR2 YSYEKL. CDR3 sequence reads: CASSQDPAFSTDTQYF.

In terms of frequency, this clonotype is medium-sized (0.01 to 0.1%). The J gene is TRBJ1-4, the V gene TRBV5-1; TCRdb's D call of TRBD1 is untestable without DNA. The CDR3 has 14 residues. Germline-derived CDR1 and CDR2 are SGHRS and YFSETQ. The CDR3: CASSLRGINEKLFF.

Measured by frequency, this clonotype is hyperexpanded. This chain uses TRBV10-3 with TRBJ1-2. Germline CDR1 is ENHRY and CDR2 is SYGVKD. The CDR3 spans 15 residues. The chain's CDR3 is CAISGGRESEYGYTF.

Its frequency marks this clonotype as hyperexpanded (1% or more). V usage is TRBV7-9 and J usage is TRBJ1-2. The CDR3 loop spans 16 amino acids. Germline CDR1 SEHNR, CDR2 FQNEAQ (reference sequence). The CDR3: CASSLSMTPRTYGYTF. Full variable domain (rest looked up from reference TRBV7-9 and TRBJ1-2): DTGVSQNPRHKITKRGQNVTFRCDPISEHNRLYWYRQTLGQGPEFLTYFQNEAQLEKSRLLSDRFSAERPKGSFSTLEIQRTEQGDSAMYLCASSLSMTPRTYGYTFGSGTRLTVV.

This chain joins TRBV7-2 and TRBJ2-1; absent DNA, TCRdb's TRBD1 call cannot be checked. The CDR3 loop spans 13 amino acids. Germline V lookup: CDR1 SGHTA, CDR2 FQGNSA. The CDR3 loop is CASTPWFYNEQFF. Complete variable domain (other parts from reference TRBV7-2 and TRBJ2-1): GAGVSQSPSNKVTEKGKDVELRCDPISGHTALYWYRQSLGQGLEFLIYFQGNSAPDKSGLPSDRFSAERTGGSVSTLTIQRTQQEDSAVYLCASTPWFYNEQFFGPGTRLTVL.

The V gene is TRBV2, the J gene TRBJ1-2; TCRdb names TRBD1, which stays unverified in the absence of DNA. CDR3 length: 14 residues. CDR1 is SNHLY and CDR2 is FYNNEI in the germline V gene. The CDR3 sequence is CASSGTDKIYGYTF. Filled out from reference TRBV2 and TRBJ1-2, the complete variable domain reads EPEVTQTPSHQVTQMGQEVILRCVPISNHLYFYWYRQILGQKVEFLVSFYNNEISEKSEIFDDQFSVERPDGSNFTLKIRSTKLEDSAMYFCASSGTDKIYGYTFGSGTRLTVV.

The chain links TRBV12-3 or TRBV12-4 to TRBJ2-7. The CDR3 has 14 residues. The CDR3 spells CASSLGQDGYEQYF.

Judged by frequency, this clonotype is medium-sized. The rearrangement joins TRBV11-2 to TRBJ2-1. In germline, CDR1 is SGHAT, CDR2 FQNNGV. The CDR3 is 11 residues long. CDR3 sequence reads: CASSLVGIQFF.

This clonotype shows up as medium-sized by frequency. The rearrangement links TRBV5-1 to TRBJ1-1; TCRdb lists TRBD1, though no DNA is available to test this call. This CDR3 comprises 14 residues. Looked up from germline, CDR1 is SGHRS and CDR2 is YFSETQ. The CDR3 sequence is CASSFQGMNTEAFF.

The CDR3 spells CAIRANTGELFF. J is TRBJ2-2 and V is TRBV10-3. The CDR3 is made up of 12 amino acids. The germline CDR1 and CDR2 sequences are ENHRY and SYGVKD.

This clonotype is classed as large by frequency. The chain recombines TRBV10-3 with TRBJ1-5; TCRdb's D call of TRBD1 is untestable without DNA. Germline CDR1 and CDR2: ENHRY and SYGVKD. The CDR3 loop spans 16 amino acids. The CDR3 sequence is CAISEGGQGVNQPQHF.

This clonotype shows up as medium-sized (0.01 to 0.1%) by frequency. The rearrangement joins TRBV5-6 to TRBJ1-3. CDR1 SGHDT and CDR2 YYEEEE come from the germline V gene. This CDR3 spans 11 amino acids. CDR3 sequence: CASSLSNTIYF.

Frequency places this clonotype as medium-sized. The gene calls are TRBV30 and TRBJ2-3; the TCRdb D gene call, TRBD1, has no DNA to confirm it. Germline V lookup: CDR1 GTSNPN, CDR2 SVGIG (reference sequence). The CDR3 totals 12 residues. CDR3 protein: CAWIPVMDTQYF.